This note documents a single TCR beta chain sequence. Ten or more counts support this clonotype. No antigen is known for it. Base quality data are lacking; no much larger clone is found one base away. In the ophthalmopathy patients, disease was moderately to severely active, with a Clinical Activity Score of 3 or more, a NOSPECS grade of 4 or more, and a duration of less than 3 months. Exclusion was applied to patients with uncontrolled infections, other autoimmune diseases, pregnancy or lactation. Diagnoses were based on clinical symptoms, serum thyroxine and TRAb, thyroid ultrasound and orbital computed tomography. PBMCs were isolated from about 9.1 ml of fresh peripheral blood by Ficoll-Paque density gradient centrifugation. Total RNA was extracted using Trizol reagent, and RNA quality was assessed on an Agilent 2100 Bioanalyzer. The TCR beta CDR3 regions were amplified from RNA transcripts. The first round of RT-PCR for the TCR CDR3 was performed with the HTBI primer set and the Qiagen OneStep RT-PCR kit. The libraries were constructed in a second round of multiplex PCR and then size-selected and purified. Libraries were sequenced paired-end with 100 bp reads on an Illumina HiSeq2000. The authors' pipeline ran thus. Raw data were processed with SOAPnuke, discarding reads with adapters, uncalled bases, mean Phred below 15, or no exact constant-primer or identifier match. High-quality paired reads were merged with COPE v1.2.5, and unique nucleotide sequences were defined as clonotypes. MiTCR v1.1 was used to align clonotypes to the IMGT TRBV, TRBD and TRBJ reference segments. The analysis included only V-J combinations with a frequency above 0.0001, which together covered over 98% of the repertoires. A TCS score was defined as the ratio of F50 (clonal expansion) to E x V (chaos), with BLOSUM62-based TCRdist applied between CDR3 peptides within each V-J. Welch's t-statistics and random forest reduced around 510 V-J features to roughly 13, which were used in a naive Bayes classifier (R e1071). TCRdb itself trimmed the public reads at Q25 with fastp, ran MiXCR and retained productive beta chains. Every distinct CDR3 protein forms one entry, paired with its most common genes and DNA. TCRdb, rather than the study authors, made the V and J calls. This sample comprises about 600,000 distinct CDR3 sequences, over 12% of them detected only once. About 6.6% of the sample rests with the top ten.

This sample is drawn from a study of T cells in Graves' hyperthyroidism and ophthalmopathy (dated by TCRdb to between 2017 and 2020). Concerning the study at large: Peripheral blood samples were taken at the time of initial diagnosis, prior to any treatment. To identify distinguishing TCR V-J signatures, a discovery cohort of about 100 patients was used, comprising roughly 45 with Graves' ophthalmopathy and roughly 60 with stable Graves' hyperthyroidism. Prospective prediction of ophthalmopathy was tested in an independent validation cohort of some 19 hyperthyroidism patients and 17 patients who later progressed to ophthalmopathy. The 100 discovery patients were randomly split 7:3 into training and test sets. Thyroid tissue and blood T-cell repertoires from six Graves' hyperthyroidism patients were also compared in the study. After blood sampling, hyperthyroidism patients were treated with methimazole at a starting dose of 30 mg daily, and ophthalmopathy patients were treated with high-dose intravenous methylprednisolone. The paper describes TCR Vbeta CDR3 sequencing of 140 or so peripheral blood samples, made up of 43 ophthalmopathy patients, 70 to 80 hyperthyroidism patients and 17 progressor patients.

Including cysteine and phenylalanine, the CDR3 has 15 amino acids. The CDR3 DNA has 45 bases and is translated from base 1. CDR1 is given as SNHLY and CDR2 as FYNNEI, both from the germline V gene. Compared with germline, V lacks 4 bases and J lacks 4 bases; bases without a gene match: 7. Results and caveats for the whole study, not just this receptor: In validation, progression to ophthalmopathy was predicted by the model with more than 65% sensitivity and about 72% specificity, a median of about 6 months before onset. Most expanded thyroid clonotypes (frequency above 0.001) were also found in blood, which suggests that blood repertoires may mirror thyroid immune responses. Ophthalmopathy was separated from stable hyperthyroidism by a 13 V-J signature model, with around 88% sensitivity and roughly 81% specificity obtained in cross-validation and 80%/75% obtained in testing. No statistical method was used to set the sample size in advance, and investigators knew the group allocation.

This TCR was recovered from a woman aged 18 to 35 with Graves' ophthalmopathy. The rearranged segments are TRBV2 and TRBJ2-7, and TRBD2 matches 10 of the central bases. Source material: blood. Here is the DNA: TGTGCCAGCAGTGTGGCTAGCGGGAGTTTTTACGAGCAGTACTTC. This yields the protein CASSVASGSFYEQYF.